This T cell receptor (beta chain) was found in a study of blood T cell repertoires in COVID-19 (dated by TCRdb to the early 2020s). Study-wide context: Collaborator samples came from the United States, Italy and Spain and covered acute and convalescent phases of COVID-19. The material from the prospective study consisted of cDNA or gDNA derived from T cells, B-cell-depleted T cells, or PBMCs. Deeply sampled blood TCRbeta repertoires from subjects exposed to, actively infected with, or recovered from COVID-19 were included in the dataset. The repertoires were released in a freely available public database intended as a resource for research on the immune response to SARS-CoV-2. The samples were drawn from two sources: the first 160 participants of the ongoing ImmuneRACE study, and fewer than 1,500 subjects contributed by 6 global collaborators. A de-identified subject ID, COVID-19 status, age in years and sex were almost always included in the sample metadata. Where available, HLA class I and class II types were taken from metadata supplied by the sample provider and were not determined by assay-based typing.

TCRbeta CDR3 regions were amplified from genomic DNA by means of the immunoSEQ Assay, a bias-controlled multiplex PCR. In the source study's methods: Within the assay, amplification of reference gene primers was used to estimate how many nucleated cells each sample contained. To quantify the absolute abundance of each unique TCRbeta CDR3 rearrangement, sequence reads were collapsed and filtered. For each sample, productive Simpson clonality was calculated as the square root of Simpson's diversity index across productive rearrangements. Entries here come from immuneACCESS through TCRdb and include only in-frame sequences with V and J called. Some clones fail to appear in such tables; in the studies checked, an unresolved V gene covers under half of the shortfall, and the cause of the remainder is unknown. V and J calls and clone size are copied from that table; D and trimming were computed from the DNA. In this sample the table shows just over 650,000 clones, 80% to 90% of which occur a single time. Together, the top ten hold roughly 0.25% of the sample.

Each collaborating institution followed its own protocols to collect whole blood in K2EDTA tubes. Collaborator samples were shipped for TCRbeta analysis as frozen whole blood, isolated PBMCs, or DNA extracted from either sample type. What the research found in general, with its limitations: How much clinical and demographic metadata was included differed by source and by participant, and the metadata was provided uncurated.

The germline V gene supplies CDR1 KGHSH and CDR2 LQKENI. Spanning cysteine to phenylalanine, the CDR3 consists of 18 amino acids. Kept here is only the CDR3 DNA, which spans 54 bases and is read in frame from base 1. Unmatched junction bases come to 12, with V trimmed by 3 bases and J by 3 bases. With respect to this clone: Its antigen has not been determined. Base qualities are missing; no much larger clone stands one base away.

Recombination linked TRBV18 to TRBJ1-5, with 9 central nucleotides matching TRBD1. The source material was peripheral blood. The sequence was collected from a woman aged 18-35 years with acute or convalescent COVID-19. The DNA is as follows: TGTGCCAGCTCACCGCAAACTAGGACAGGGGAAATCAATCAGCCCCAGCATTTT. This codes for CASSPQTRTGEINQPQHF.